In its sample, the clone carrying this T cell receptor (beta chain) was seen a few times. Antigen unknown. The data belong to a study of cytomegalovirus exposure and HLA in healthy donors. Study-level results: Indistinguishable V segments such as TRBV6-2 and TRBV6-3 were excluded. An observed cluster of highly shared sequence variants was recorded as a likely sequencing artifact.

Trimming took 4 bases from V and 9 from J, leaving 16 bases between them. Germline values: CDR1 MGHRA, CDR2 YSYEKL. The CDR3 is 15 amino acids. It was with 60 Vbeta and 13 Jbeta primers that the PCR ran. Repertoires were generated with immunoSEQ multiplex PCR, while TCRdb's copy carries only in-frame clones and drops some. The data contain under 200,000 clones, approximately 71% of them seen just once; the ten biggest clones take up 1.5%. This chain links TRBV4-1 with TRBJ1-6; tentatively, D is TRBD1 (6 bases). The receptor comes from a girl under 18 in good health and CMV-seronegative. The source material was PBMCs. CDR3 sequence: CASSPSGVTSSPLHF. The CDR3 DNA is TGCGCCAGCAGCCCCTCAGGGGTGACAAGTTCACCCCTCCACTTT.